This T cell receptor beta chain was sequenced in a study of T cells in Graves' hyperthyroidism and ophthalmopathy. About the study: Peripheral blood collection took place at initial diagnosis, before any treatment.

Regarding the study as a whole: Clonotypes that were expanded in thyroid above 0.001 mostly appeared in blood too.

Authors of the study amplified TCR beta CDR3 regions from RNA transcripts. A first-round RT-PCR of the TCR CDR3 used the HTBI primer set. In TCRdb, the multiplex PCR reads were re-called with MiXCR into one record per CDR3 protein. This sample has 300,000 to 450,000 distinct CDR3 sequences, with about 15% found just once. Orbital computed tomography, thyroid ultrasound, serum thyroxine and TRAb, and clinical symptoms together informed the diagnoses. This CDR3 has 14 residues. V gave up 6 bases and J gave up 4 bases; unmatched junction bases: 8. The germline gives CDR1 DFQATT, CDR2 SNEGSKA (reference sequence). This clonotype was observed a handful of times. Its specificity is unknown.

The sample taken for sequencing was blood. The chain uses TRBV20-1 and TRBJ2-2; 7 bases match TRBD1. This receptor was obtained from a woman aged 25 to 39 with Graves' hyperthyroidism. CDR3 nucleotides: TGCAGTGCGCCGGACAGGTGGAGCACCGGGGAGCTGTTTTTT. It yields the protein CSAPDRWSTGELFF.